This TCR beta chain was identified during a study of T cell clonality in common variable immunodeficiency. Study results and caveats: In common variable immunodeficiency, TCR beta chains reportedly carried fewer deletions and N-nucleotide insertions.

Looked up from germline, CDR1 is LNHDA and CDR2 is SQIVND (reference sequence). CDR3 length: 13 residues. Clones were sequenced by immunoSEQ multiplex PCR, and TCRdb holds only the in-frame ones, with some missing. This sample lists 15,000 to 17,000 clones; its ten largest clones have roughly 5.2%. As to this clone: Its target is not known. The sequenced fragment ends 3 residues before the CDR3 boundary, so the rest is inferred from the germline J gene.

This clonotype was sampled from a human donor with common variable immunodeficiency. The sequenced sample was peripheral blood mononuclear cells. This rearrangement joins TRBV19 to TRBJ1-2, with 7 nucleotides matching TRBD1. The CDR3 spells CASTLKGAKGYTF. The part of the CDR3 DNA that was read is TGTGCCAGTACCCTTAAGGGGGCGAAAGGC. The variable domain in full, completed from reference TRBV19 and TRBJ1-2, reads DGGITQSPKYLFRKEGQNVTLSCEQNLNHDAMYWYRQDPGQGLRLIYYSQIVNDFQKGDIAEGYSVSREKKESFPLTVTSAQKNPTAFYLCASTLKGAKGYTFGSGTRLTVV.